A selection of T cell receptor beta chains follows, all from one sample in a study of shared clonotypes between healthy human individuals. TCRdb keeps only in-frame clones here, not all; method: immunoSEQ multiplex PCR. The profile shows 2 million to 2.5 million clones, under 95% of them singletons. Sequenced sample: naive CD8+ T cells from PBMCs. These receptors were collected from a man younger than 35 in good health. Some clones in this sample may be carry-over from other donors' samples. Both conserved end residues are part of each CDR3. A D gene is named only where the DNA matches it firmly. Size tells how often a clone was seen (once, few, many) or the class of an expanded clone, and some rows leave it out.

>TRBV10-3|TRBJ1-1|-|-
TGTGCCATCAGTGAGAAGGCAGGGTTGAACACTGAAGCTTTCTTT
CAISEKAGLNTEAFF
>TRBV9|TRBJ2-3|-|-
TGTGCCAGCAGCGTAGCTAGAAGCACAGATACGCAGTATTTT
CASSVARSTDTQYF
>TRBV7-3|TRBJ2-1|TRBD2|-
TGTGCCAGCAGCTTAAACGTCGGTAGGGCGGGGGGGACCCCGGACAATGAGCAGTTCTTC
CASSLNVGRAGGTPDNEQFF
>TRBV7-6|TRBJ2-1|TRBD2|-
TGTGCCAGCAGCTCCGAGTGGGAAGATACTAGCGGGAGGAGGGGATATTACAATGAGCAGTTCTTC
CASSSEWEDTSGRRGYYNEQFF
>TRBV9|TRBJ2-1|TRBD1|few
TGTGCCAGCAGCGTGCCGCCGGGACAGGGGTTCAATGAGCAGTTCTTC
CASSVPPGQGFNEQFF
>TRBV7-9|TRBJ2-2|-|-
TGTGCCAGCAGTCCAGGGTATACCGGGGAGCTGTTTTTT
CASSPGYTGELFF
>TRBV19|TRBJ1-2|-|once
TGTGCCAGTAGTATCGTCCGCAAGTTAAACCACTATGGCTACACCTTC
CASSIVRKLNHYGYTF
>TRBV9|TRBJ2-3|-|-
TGTGCCAGCAGCGTAGATAGGGGCTTTTCCACAGATACGCAGTATTTT
CASSVDRGFSTDTQYF
>TRBV19|TRBJ2-7|-|-
TGTGCCAGTAGGATGAGGGACGCACCCTACGAGCAGTACTTC
CASRMRDAPYEQYF
>TRBV2|TRBJ2-3|-|-
TGTGCCAGCTACGGGACGGGTCCAAACACAGATACGCAGTATTTT
CASYGTGPNTDTQYF
>TRBV5-4|TRBJ2-7|-|once
TGTGCCAGCAGCTTGGGCAGGGTGGACGAGCAGTACTTC
CASSLGRVDEQYF
>TRBV19|TRBJ1-1|-|-
TGTGCCAGTAGTACCCAATTAGGGGACACTGAAGCTTTCTTT
CASSTQLGDTEAFF
>TRBV28|TRBJ2-6|TRBD1|-
TGTGCCAGCAGTTTAGTCAGACAGGGGGTAACTGGGGCCAACGTCCTGACTTTC
CASSLVRQGVTGANVLTF
>TRBV29-1|TRBJ2-2|-|-
TGCAGCGTTGAAGACTTCCTCAATCCCGGGGAGCTGTTTTTT
CSVEDFLNPGELFF
>TRBV27|TRBJ2-1|-|-
TGTGCCAGCAGTTTATCGTGGGGTGAAACCTACAATGAGCAGTTCTTC
CASSLSWGETYNEQFF
>TRBV27|TRBJ1-1|TRBD1|-
TGTGCCAGCAGCACCCTAATTGGAAGGGGGCAAACTGAAGCTTTCTTT
CASSTLIGRGQTEAFF
>TRBV4-2|TRBJ2-1|-|-
TGTGCCAGCAGCCAAGAGGTAACTACCGTCAAGTATGAGCAGTTCTTC
CASSQEVTTVKYEQFF
>TRBV9|TRBJ2-2|-|-
TGTGCCAGCAGCGCGACCCTTGCCAACACCGGGGAGCTGTTTTTT
CASSATLANTGELFF